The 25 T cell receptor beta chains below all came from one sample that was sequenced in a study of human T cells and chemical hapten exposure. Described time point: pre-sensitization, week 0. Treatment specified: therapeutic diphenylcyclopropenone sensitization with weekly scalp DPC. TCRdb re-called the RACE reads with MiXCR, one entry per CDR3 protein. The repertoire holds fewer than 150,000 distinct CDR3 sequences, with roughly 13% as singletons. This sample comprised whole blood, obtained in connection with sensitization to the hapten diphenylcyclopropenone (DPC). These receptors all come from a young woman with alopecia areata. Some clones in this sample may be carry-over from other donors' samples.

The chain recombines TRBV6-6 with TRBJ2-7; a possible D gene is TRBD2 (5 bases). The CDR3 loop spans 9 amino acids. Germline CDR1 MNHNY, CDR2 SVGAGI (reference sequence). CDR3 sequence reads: CARGGEQYF. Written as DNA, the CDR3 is TGTGCTAGAGGAGGCGAGCAGTACTTC.

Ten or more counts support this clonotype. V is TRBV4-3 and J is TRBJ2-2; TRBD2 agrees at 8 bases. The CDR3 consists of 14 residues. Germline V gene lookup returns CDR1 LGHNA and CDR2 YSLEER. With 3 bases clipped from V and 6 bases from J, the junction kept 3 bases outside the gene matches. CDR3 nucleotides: TGCGCCAGCAGCCATGGGACTAGTCCCGGGGAGCTGTTTTTT. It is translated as CASSHGTSPGELFF.

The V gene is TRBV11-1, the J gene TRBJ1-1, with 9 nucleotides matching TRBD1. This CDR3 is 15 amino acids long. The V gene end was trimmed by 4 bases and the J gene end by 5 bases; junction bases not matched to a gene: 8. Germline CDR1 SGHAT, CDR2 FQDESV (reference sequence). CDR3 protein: CASSWGDRAGTEAFF. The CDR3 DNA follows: TGTGCCAGCAGCTGGGGGGACAGGGCTGGGACTGAAGCTTTCTTT.

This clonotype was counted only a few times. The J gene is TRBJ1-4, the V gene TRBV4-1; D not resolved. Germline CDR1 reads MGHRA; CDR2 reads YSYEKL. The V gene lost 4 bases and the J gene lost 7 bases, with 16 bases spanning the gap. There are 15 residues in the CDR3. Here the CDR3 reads CASSPRDGWGEKLFF. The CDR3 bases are TGCGCCAGCAGCCCCCGCGATGGGTGGGGTGAAAAACTGTTTTTT.

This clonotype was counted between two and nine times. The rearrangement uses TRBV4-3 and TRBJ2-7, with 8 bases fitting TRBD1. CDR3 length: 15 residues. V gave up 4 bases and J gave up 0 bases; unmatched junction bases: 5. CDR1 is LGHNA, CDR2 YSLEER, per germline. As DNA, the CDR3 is TGCGCCAGCAGCCGGACCGGGACAGGCTCCTACGAGCAGTACTTC. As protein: CASSRTGTGSYEQYF.

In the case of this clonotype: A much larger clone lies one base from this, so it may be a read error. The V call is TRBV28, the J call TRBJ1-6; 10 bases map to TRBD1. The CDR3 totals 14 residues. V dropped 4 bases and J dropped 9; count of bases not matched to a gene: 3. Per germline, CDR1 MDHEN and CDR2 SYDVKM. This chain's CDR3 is CASSSGTGVSPLHF. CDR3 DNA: TGTGCCAGCAGTTCCGGGACAGGGGTTTCACCCCTCCACTTT.

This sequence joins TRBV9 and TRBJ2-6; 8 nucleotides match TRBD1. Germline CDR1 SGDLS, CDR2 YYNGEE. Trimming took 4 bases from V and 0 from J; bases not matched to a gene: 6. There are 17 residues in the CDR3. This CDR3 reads CASSSGQVYSGANVLTF. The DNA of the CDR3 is TGTGCCAGCAGCTCGGGACAGGTTTACTCTGGGGCCAACGTCCTGACTTTC.

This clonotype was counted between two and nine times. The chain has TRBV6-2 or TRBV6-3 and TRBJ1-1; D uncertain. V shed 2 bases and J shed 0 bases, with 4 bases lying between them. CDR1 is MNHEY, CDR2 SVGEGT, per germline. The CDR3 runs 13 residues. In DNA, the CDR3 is TGTGCCAGCAGTTACGCGGTGAACACTGAAGCTTTCTTT. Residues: CASSYAVNTEAFF.

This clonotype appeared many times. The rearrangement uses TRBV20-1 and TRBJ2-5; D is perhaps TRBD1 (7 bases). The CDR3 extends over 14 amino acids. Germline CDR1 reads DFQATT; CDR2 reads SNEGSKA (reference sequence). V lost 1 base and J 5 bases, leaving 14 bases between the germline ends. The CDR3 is CSARGRGQRETQYF. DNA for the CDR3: TGCAGTGCTAGAGGGAGGGGGCAAAGGGAGACCCAGTACTTC.

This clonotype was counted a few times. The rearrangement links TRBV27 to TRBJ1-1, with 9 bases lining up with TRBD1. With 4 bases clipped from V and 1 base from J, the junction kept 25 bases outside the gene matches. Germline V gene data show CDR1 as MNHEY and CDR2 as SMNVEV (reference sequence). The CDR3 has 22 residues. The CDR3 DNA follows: TGTGCCAGCAGTTCCGAATTTTATCACCTACTACGGGACAGGGTACCGAACACTGAAGCTTTCTTT. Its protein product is CASSSEFYHLLRDRVPNTEAFF.

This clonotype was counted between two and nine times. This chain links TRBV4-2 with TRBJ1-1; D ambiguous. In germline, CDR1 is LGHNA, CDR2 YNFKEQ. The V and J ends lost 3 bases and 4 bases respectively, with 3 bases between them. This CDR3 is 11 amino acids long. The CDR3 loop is CASSHSTEAFF. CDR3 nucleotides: TGTGCCAGCAGCCATAGCACTGAAGCTTTCTTT.

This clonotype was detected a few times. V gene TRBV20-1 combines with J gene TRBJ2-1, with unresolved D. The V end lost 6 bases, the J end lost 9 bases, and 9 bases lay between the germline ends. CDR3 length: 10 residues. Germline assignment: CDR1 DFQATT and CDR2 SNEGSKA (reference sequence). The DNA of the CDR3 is TGCAGTGCGAGTCGGATTGAGCAGTTCTTC. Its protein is CSASRIEQFF.

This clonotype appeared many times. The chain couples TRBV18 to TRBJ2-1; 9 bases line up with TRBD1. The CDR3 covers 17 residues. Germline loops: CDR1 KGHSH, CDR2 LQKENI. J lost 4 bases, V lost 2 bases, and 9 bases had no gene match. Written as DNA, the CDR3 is TGTGCCAGCTCACCAGGACAGGGGAAACGAGAGTACAATGAGCAGTTCTTC. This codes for CASSPGQGKREYNEQFF.

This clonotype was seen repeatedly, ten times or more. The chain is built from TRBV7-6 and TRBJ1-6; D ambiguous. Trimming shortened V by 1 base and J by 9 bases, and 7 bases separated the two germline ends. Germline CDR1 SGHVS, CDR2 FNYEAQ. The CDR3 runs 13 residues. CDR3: CASSLEGGSPLHF. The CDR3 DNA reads TGTGCCAGCAGCTTAGAAGGAGGTTCACCCCTCCACTTT.

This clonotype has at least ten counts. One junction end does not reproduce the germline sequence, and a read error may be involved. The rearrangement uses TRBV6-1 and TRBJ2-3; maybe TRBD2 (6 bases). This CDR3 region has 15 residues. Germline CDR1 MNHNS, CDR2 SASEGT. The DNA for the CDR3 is TGTGCCAGCAGTCCAGGACCTACTAGCACAGATACGCGGTATTTT. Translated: CASSPGPTSTDTRYF.

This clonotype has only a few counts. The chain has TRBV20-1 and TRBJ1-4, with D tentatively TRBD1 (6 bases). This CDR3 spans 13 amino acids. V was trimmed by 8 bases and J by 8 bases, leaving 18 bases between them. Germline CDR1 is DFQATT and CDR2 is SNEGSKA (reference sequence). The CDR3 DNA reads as TGCAGTCGACCGATCCACAGGGAAGAAAAACTGTTTTTT. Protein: CSRPIHREEKLFF.

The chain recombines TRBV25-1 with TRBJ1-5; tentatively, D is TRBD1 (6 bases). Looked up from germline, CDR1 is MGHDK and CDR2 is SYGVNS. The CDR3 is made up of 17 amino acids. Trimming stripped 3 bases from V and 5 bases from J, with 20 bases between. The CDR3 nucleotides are TGTGCCAGCAGTGACTCTGATCCTGGGGGGCATCATCAGCCCCAGCATTTT. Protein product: CASSDSDPGGHHQPQHF.

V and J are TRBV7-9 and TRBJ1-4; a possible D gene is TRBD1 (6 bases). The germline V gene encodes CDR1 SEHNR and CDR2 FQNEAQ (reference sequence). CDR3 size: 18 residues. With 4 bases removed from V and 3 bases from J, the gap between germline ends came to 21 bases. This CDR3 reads CASSSRTSPKGANEKLFF. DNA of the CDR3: TGTGCCAGCAGCTCCAGGACATCCCCAAAGGGGGCTAATGAAAAACTGTTTTTT.

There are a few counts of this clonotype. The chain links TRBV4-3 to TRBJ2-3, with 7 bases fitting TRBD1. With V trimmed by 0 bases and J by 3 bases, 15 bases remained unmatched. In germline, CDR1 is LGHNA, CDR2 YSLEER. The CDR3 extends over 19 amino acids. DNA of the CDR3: TGCGCCAGCAGCCAAGATGGTCCCCATGTGGACAGGTGGACAGATACGCAGTATTTT. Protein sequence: CASSQDGPHVDRWTDTQYF.

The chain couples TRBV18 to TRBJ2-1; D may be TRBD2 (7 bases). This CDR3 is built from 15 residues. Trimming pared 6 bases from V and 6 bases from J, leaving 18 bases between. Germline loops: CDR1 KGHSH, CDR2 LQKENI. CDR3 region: CASSNREGLSNEQFF. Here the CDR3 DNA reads TGTGCCAGCTCGAACAGGGAGGGCCTATCCAATGAGCAGTTCTTC. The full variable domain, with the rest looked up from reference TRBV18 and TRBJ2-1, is NAGVMQNPRHLVRRRGQEARLRCSPMKGHSHVYWYRQLPEEGLKFMVYLQKENIIDESGMPKERFSAEFPKEGPSILRIQQVVRGDSAAYFCASSNREGLSNEQFFGPGTRLTVL.

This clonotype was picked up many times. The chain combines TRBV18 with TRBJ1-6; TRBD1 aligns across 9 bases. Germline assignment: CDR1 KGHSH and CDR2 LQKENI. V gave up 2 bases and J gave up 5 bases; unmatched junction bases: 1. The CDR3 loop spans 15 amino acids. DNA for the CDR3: TGTGCCAGCTCACCAAGGACAGGGGATAATTCACCCCTCCACTTT. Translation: CASSPRTGDNSPLHF.

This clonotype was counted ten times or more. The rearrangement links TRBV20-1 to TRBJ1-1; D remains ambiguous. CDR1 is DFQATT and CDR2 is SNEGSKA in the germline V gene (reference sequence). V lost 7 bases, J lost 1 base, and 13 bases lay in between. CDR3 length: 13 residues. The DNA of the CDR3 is TGCAGTGTTAGGCGGCATTCGAACACTGAAGCTTTCTTT. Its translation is CSVRRHSNTEAFF.

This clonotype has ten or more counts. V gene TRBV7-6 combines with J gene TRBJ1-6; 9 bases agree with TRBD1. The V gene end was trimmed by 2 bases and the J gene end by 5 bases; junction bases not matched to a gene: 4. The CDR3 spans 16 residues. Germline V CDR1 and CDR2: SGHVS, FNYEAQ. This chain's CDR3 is CASSLSGTGNNSPLHF. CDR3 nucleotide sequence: TGTGCCAGCAGCTTATCCGGGACAGGGAATAATTCACCCCTCCACTTT.

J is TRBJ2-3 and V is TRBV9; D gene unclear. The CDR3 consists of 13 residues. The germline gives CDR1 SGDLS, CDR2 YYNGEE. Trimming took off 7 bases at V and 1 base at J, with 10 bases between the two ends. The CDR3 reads CASAQTGTDTQYF. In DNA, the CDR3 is TGTGCCAGCGCTCAGACTGGCACAGATACGCAGTATTTT.

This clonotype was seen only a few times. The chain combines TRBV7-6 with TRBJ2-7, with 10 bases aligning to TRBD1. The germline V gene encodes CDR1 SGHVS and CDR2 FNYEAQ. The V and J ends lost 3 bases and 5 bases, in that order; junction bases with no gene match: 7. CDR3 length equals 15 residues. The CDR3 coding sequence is TGTGCCAGCAGCTTCGACAGGGGGCAGTTCAACGAGCAGTACTTC. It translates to CASSFDRGQFNEQYF.